Listed here are 8 T cell receptor beta chains from one sample, sequenced in a study of shared clonotypes between healthy human individuals. Sequenced by immunoSEQ multiplex PCR; TCRdb stores in-frame clones only, minus some. The sample yields about 1 million clones, under 80% seen once. Sequenced material: memory CD4+ T cells sorted from blood. Subset noted: CD45RA-negative fraction. The receptors were gathered from a man aged 18 to 30 in good health.

The chain combines TRBV6-5 with TRBJ2-1; tentative D call: TRBD1 (6 bases). CDR3 length: 15 residues. The V end lost 4 bases, the J end lost 4 bases, and 14 bases lay between the germline ends. Germline V gene lookup returns CDR1 MNHEY and CDR2 SVGAGI. CDR3 residues: CASSSPGVAYNEQFF. Written as DNA, the CDR3 is TGTGCCAGCAGTTCACCAGGGGTGGCATACAATGAGCAGTTCTTC.

Worth noting for this clone: A far larger clone differs by one base, so this is likely a read error. The chain combines TRBV29-1 with TRBJ1-5; D remains ambiguous. V lost 7 bases and J 0 bases, leaving 13 bases between the germline ends. This CDR3 spans 14 amino acids. The germline V gene encodes CDR1 SQVTM and CDR2 ANQGSEA. The CDR3 DNA is TGCAGCGCGACGCACAGTTATAGCAATCAGCCCCAGCATTTT. It translates to CSATHSYSNQPQHF.

This clone was counted many times. CDR3 in DNA: TGTGCCAGCAGCTTGAGTGGTGCCCGCACAGATACGCAGTATTTT. Protein sequence: CASSLSGARTDTQYF. This chain uses TRBV5-6 with TRBJ2-3; D call uncertain. There are 15 residues in the CDR3. Germline V gene sequence: CDR1 SGHDT, CDR2 YYEEEE. Trimming took off 1 base at V and 1 base at J, with 10 bases between the two ends.

V and J are TRBV10-3 and TRBJ1-2; D remains unclear. The CDR3 runs 13 residues. Germline values: CDR1 ENHRY, CDR2 SYGVKD. The V and J ends lost 0 bases and 6 bases respectively, with 8 bases between them. The CDR3 DNA reads as TGTGCCATCAGTGAGTCGGTTACAGATGGCTACACCTTC. Protein product: CAISESVTDGYTF.

On this clone itself: A read error likely explains this, since a far larger clone differs by one base. The rearrangement links TRBV6-1 to TRBJ2-7, with D unresolved. Germline V gene lookup returns CDR1 MNHNS and CDR2 SASEGT. The CDR3 runs to 12 residues. The CDR3 sequence is CASNEPTYGQYF. For the CDR3, the DNA is TGTGCCAGCAACGAACCTACCTACGGGCAGTACTTC.

This clone came up once. The same CDR3 can be traced to other DNA sequences in this sample. The CDR3: CASSLEGDTQYF. In DNA, the CDR3 is TGTGCCAGCAGCTTGGAGGGGGATACGCAGTATTTT. This chain links TRBV5-6 with TRBJ2-3, with TRBD1 as a possible D gene (5 bases). The V end was cut by 0 bases, the J end by 6 bases, with 5 bases between. The germline V gene encodes CDR1 SGHDT and CDR2 YYEEEE. CDR3 size: 12 residues.

This chain connects TRBV2 to TRBJ1-2, with D hard to call. CDR1 and CDR2 (germline): SNHLY, FYNNEI. V dropped 7 bases and J dropped 3 bases, with 6 bases sitting between them. CDR3 length: 11 residues. The CDR3 is CASTRYYGYTF. CDR3 coding DNA: TGTGCCAGCACCAGGTACTATGGCTACACCTTC.

The chain employs TRBV7-2 and TRBJ1-5, with D maybe TRBD1 (5 bases). Trimming left V 5 bases short and J 5 bases short, with 13 bases between. Germline CDR1 reads SGHTA; CDR2 reads FQGNSA. The CDR3 covers 14 residues. The CDR3 coding sequence is TGTGCCAGCAGCCCGAACAGGCCAGATCAGCCCCAGCATTTT. Translation gives CASSPNRPDQPQHF.